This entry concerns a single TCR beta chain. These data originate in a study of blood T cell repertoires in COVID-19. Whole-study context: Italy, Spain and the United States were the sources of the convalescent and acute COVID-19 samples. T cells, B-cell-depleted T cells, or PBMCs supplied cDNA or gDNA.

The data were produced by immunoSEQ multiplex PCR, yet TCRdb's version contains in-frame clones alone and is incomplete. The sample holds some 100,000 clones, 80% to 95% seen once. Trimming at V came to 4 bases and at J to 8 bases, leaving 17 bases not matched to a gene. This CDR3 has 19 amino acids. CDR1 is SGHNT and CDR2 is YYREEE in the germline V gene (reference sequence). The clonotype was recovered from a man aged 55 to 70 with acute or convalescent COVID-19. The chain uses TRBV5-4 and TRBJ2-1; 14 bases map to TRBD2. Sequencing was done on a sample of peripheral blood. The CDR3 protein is CASSRGGGTSGSLGDEQFF. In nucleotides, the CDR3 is TGTGCCAGCAGCCGAGGGGGTGGGACTAGCGGGAGTCTTGGCGATGAGCAGTTCTTC. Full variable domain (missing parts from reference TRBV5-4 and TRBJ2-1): ETGVTQSPTHLIKTRGQQVTLRCSSQSGHNTVSWYQQALGQGPQFIFQYYREEENGRGNFPPRFSGLQFPNYSSELNVNALELDDSALYLCASSRGGGTSGSLGDEQFFGPGTRLTVL.